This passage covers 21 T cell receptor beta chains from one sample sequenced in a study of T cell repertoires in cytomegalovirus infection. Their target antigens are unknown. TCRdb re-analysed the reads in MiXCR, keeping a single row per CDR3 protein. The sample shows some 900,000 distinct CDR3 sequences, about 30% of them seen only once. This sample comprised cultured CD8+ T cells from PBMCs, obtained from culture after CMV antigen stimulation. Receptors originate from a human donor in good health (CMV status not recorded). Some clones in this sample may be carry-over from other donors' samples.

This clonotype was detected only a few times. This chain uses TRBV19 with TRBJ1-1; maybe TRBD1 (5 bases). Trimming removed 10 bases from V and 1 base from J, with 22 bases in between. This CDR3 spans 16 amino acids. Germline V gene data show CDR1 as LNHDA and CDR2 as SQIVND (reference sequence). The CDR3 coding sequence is TGTGCCACAAATCCTCACGCCGCAGGGTGGAACACTGAAGCTTTCTTT. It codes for CATNPHAAGWNTEAFF.

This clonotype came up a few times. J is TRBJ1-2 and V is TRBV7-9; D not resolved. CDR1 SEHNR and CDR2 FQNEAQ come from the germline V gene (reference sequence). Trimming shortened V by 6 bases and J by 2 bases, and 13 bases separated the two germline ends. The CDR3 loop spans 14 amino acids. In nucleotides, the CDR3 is TGTGCCAGCAGTACTAATGAAGGAAACTATGGCTACACCTTC. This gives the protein CASSTNEGNYGYTF.

The CDR3 sequence is CASSLSMDSSYEQYF. The CDR3 coding sequence is TGCGCCAGCAGCTTATCCATGGACAGTAGTTACGAGCAGTACTTC. The rearrangement uses TRBV5-1 and TRBJ2-7; possibly TRBD1 for D (6 bases). The CDR3 loop spans 15 amino acids. V lost 2 bases and J lost 4, with 16 bases in between. In germline, CDR1 is SGHRS, CDR2 YFSETQ.

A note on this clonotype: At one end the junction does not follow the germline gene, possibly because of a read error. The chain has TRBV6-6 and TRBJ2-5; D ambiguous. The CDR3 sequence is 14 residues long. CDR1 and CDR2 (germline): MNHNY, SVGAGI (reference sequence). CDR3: CASSAPGLQGTQYF. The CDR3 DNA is TGTGCCAGCAGTGCGCCGGGTTTACAAGGGACCCAGTACTTC.

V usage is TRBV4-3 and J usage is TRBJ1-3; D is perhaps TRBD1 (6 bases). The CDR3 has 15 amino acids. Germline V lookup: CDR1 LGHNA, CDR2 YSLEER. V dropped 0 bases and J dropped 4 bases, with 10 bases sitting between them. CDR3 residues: CASSQDRGGGNTIYF. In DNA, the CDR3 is TGCGCCAGCAGCCAAGATAGGGGGGGCGGAAACACCATATATTTT.

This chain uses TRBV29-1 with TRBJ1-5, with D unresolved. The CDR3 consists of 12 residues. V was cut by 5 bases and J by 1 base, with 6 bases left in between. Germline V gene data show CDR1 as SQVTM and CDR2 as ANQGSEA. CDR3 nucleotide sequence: TGCAGCGTTTCCGACAGCAATCAGCCCCAGCATTTT. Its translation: CSVSDSNQPQHF.

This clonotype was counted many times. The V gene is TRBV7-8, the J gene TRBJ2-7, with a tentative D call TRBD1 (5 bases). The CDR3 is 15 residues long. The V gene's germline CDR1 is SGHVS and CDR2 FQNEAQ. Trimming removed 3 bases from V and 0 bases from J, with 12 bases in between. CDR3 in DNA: TGTGCCAGCAGCTTCAAACAGGACCTCTCCTACGAGCAGTACTTC. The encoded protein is CASSFKQDLSYEQYF.

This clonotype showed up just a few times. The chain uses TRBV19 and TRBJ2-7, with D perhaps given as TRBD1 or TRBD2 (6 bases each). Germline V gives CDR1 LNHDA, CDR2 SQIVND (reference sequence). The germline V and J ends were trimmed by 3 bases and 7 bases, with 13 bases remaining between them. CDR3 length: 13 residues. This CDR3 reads CASSMSGGHEQYV. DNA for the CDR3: TGTGCCAGTAGTATGTCCGGGGGCCATGAGCAGTACGTC.

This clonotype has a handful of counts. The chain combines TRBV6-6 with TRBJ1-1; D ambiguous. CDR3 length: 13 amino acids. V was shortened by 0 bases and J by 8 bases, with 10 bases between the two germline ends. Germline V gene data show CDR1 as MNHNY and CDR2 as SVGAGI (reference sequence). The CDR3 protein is CASSYSVREEAFF. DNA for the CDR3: TGTGCCAGCAGTTACTCGGTACGAGAAGAAGCTTTCTTT.

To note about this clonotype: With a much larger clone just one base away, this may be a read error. CDR3 bases: TGTGCCAGTGGAAAGACTGGAAGCACCATATATTTT. This sequence encodes CASGKTGSTIYF. This rearrangement joins TRBV28 to TRBJ1-3; no firm D call. Germline CDR1 reads MDHEN; CDR2 reads SYDVKM. The CDR3 is made up of 12 amino acids.

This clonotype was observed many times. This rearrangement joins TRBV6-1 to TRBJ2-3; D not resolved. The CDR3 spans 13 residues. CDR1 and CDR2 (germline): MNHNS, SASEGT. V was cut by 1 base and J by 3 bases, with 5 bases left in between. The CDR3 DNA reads TGTGCCAGCAGTGAAGTCACTACAGATACGCAGTATTTT. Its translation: CASSEVTTDTQYF.

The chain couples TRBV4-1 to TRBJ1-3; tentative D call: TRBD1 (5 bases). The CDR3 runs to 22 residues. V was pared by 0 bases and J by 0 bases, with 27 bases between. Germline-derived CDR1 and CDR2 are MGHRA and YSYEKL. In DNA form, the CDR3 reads TGCGCCAGCAGCCAAGATGAGGGGCAGGGTTGGACCTACCCGCGCTCTGGAAACACCATATATTTT. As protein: CASSQDEGQGWTYPRSGNTIYF.

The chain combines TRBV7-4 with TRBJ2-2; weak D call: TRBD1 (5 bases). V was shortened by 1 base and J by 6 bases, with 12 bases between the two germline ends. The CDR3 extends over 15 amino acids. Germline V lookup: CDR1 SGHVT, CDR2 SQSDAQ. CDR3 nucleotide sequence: TGTGCCAGCAGCTTAGGGCCAGGGCGCGCCGGGGAGCTGTTTTTT. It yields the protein CASSLGPGRAGELFF. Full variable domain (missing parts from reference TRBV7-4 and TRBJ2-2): GAGVSQSPRYKVAKRGRDVALRCDSISGHVTLYWYRQTLGQGSEVLTYSQSDAQRDKSGRPSGRFSAERPERSVSTLKIQRTEQGDSAVYLCASSLGPGRAGELFFGEGSRLTVL.

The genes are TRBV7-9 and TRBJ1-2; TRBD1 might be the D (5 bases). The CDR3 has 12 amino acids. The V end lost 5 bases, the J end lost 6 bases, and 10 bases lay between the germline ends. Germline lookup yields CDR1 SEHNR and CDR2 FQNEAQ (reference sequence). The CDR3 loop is CASSPQTDGYTF. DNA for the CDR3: TGTGCCAGCAGCCCGCAGACAGATGGCTACACCTTC.

For the CDR3, the DNA is TGTGCCAGCAGTTTATTTGATACGCAGTATTTT. Protein sequence: CASSLFDTQYF. The chain uses TRBV27 and TRBJ2-3; no definite D call. From germline, CDR1 is MNHEY and CDR2 SMNVEV (reference sequence). The length of the CDR3 is 11 residues. V lost 1 base and J lost 6, with 2 bases in between.

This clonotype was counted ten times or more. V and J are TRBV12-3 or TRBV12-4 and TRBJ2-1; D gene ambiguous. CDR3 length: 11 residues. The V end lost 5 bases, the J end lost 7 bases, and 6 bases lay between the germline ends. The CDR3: CASSDHNEQFF. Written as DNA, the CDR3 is TGTGCCAGCAGTGACCATAATGAGCAGTTCTTC.

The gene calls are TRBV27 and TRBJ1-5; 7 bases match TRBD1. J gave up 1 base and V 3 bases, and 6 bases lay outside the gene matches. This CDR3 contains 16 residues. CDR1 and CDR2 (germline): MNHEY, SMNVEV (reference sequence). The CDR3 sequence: CASSFPGQRSNQPQHF. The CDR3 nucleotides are TGTGCCAGCAGTTTTCCGGGACAGAGGAGCAATCAGCCCCAGCATTTT.

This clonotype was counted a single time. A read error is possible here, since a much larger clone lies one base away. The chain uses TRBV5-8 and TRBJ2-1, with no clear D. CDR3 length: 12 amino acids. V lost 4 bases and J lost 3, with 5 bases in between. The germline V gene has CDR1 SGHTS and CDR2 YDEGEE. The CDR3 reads CASSIIYNEQFF. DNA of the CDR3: TGTGCCAGCAGCATAATCTACAATGAGCAGTTCTTC.

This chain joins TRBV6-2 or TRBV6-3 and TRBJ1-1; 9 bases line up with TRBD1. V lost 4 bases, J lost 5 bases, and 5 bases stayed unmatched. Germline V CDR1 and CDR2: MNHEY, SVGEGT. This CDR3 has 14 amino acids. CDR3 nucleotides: TGTGCCAGCAGTTGGGGGACAGGGTGGACTGAAGCTTTCTTT. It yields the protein CASSWGTGWTEAFF.

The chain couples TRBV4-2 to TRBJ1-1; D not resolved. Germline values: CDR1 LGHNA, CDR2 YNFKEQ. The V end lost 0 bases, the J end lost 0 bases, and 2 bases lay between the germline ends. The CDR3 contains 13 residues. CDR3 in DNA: TGTGCCAGCAGCCAAGAGATGAACACTGAAGCTTTCTTT. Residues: CASSQEMNTEAFF.

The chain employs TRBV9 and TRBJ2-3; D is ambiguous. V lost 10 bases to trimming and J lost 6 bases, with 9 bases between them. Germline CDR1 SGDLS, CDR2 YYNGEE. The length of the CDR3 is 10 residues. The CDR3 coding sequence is TGTGCCTTAAGTCGGGATACGCAGTATTTT. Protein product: CALSRDTQYF.